Shown below are 12 T cell receptor beta chains from a single sample sequenced in a study of resident and recirculating memory T cells in vitiligo. TCRdb's table, derived via immunoSEQ multiplex PCR, lists solely in-frame clones and lacks some. Of fewer than 85,000 clones in the sample, about 91% were seen once. The sequenced sample consisted of blood. These receptors all come from a male donor with vitiligo.

This chain joins TRBV27 and TRBJ1-2; perhaps TRBD1 as D (5 bases). CDR1 is MNHEY, CDR2 SMNVEV, per germline (reference sequence). This CDR3 region has 12 residues. Trimming cost V 8 bases and J 3 bases, with 10 bases left between them. CDR3 nucleotide sequence: TGTGCCAGCGGTCAGGGATACTATGGCTACACCTTC. It is translated as CASGQGYYGYTF.

The chain joins TRBV2 to TRBJ2-3; 11 nucleotides match TRBD2. The germline V gene encodes CDR1 SNHLY and CDR2 FYNNEI. J was trimmed by 6 bases and V by 5 bases; bases with no gene match: 7. The length of the CDR3 is 15 residues. This CDR3 is CASSLAGGPWDTQYF. As DNA, the CDR3 is TGTGCCAGCAGTTTAGCGGGAGGGCCGTGGGATACGCAGTATTTT.

The V call is TRBV7-6, the J call TRBJ2-3, with 9 bases fitting TRBD1. Trimming cost V 5 bases and J 0 bases; bases outside gene matches: 0. CDR3 length: 14 amino acids. Germline assignment: CDR1 SGHVS and CDR2 FNYEAQ. CDR3 DNA sequence: TGTGCCAGCAGCGACAGGGGGAGCACAGATACGCAGTATTTT. Amino acid sequence: CASSDRGSTDTQYF. Together with reference TRBV7-6 and TRBJ2-3, the CDR3 gives the full variable domain: GAGVSQSPRYKVTKRGQDVALRCDPISGHVSLYWYRQALGQGPEFLTYFNYEAQQDKSGLPNDRFSAERPEGSISTLTIQRTEQRDSAMYRCASSDRGSTDTQYFGPGTRLTVL.

The V call is TRBV6-5, the J call TRBJ2-3, with 9 positions matching TRBD2. Per the germline V gene, CDR1 is MNHEY and CDR2 is SVGAGI. The CDR3 spans 15 residues. V was pared by 6 bases and J by 2 bases, with 6 bases of the junction left unmatched. DNA for the CDR3: TGTGCCAGCAGGCCGGGACTAGCCCTCACAGATACGCAGTATTTT. This gives the protein CASRPGLALTDTQYF.

The genes are TRBV28 and TRBJ2-1; 8 bases map to TRBD2. CDR3 length equals 17 residues. The V segment lost 5 bases and the J segment 6 bases; nucleotides outside the gene matches: 15. Germline V gene sequence: CDR1 MDHEN, CDR2 SYDVKM. This CDR3 is CASSLYGGLVIPNEQFF. The CDR3 bases are TGTGCCAGCAGTCTTTATGGGGGACTAGTGATCCCCAATGAGCAGTTCTTC. The complete variable domain, with remaining parts taken from reference TRBV28 and TRBJ2-1, reads DVKVTQSSRYLVKRTGEKVFLECVQDMDHENMFWYRQDPGLGLRLIYFSYDVKMKEKGDIPEGYSVSREKKERFSLILESASTNQTSMYLCASSLYGGLVIPNEQFFGPGTRLTVL.

This chain links TRBV27 with TRBJ2-4; possible D gene TRBD1, 6 bases. With 2 bases removed from V and 8 bases from J, the gap between germline ends came to 10 bases. The CDR3 is 13 amino acids. The V gene's germline CDR1 is MNHEY and CDR2 SMNVEV (reference sequence). CDR3 amino acids: CASSLNRADIQYF. CDR3 DNA: TGTGCCAGCAGTTTAAACAGGGCTGACATTCAGTACTTC.

The chain couples TRBV19 to TRBJ1-2, with TRBD1 matching 7 bases. The junction had 6 bases not matched to a gene; V was cut back by 7 bases and J by 1 base. The CDR3 contains 14 residues. Germline V gene lookup returns CDR1 LNHDA and CDR2 SQIVND (reference sequence). DNA for the CDR3: TGTGCCAGTACCGTACAGGGGAGTAACTATGGCTACACCTTC. This gives the protein CASTVQGSNYGYTF. Full variable domain (outside the CDR3, taken from reference TRBV19 and TRBJ1-2): DGGITQSPKYLFRKEGQNVTLSCEQNLNHDAMYWYRQDPGQGLRLIYYSQIVNDFQKGDIAEGYSVSREKKESFPLTVTSAQKNPTAFYLCASTVQGSNYGYTFGSGTRLTVV.

This clone was recorded only once. The chain joins TRBV28 to TRBJ1-5; D may be TRBD1 (6 bases). CDR1 and CDR2 (germline): MDHEN, SYDVKM. Trimming removed 6 bases at V and 5 bases at J, with 17 bases between. This CDR3 contains 15 residues. CDR3 DNA sequence: TGTGCCAGCAGCCCCCCGCCAGGGGACGATCAGCCCCAGCATTTT. Its protein product is CASSPPPGDDQPQHF.

The CDR3 sequence is CASSYSLAERTDTQYF. The CDR3 DNA sequence: TGTGCCAGCAGTTACTCTTTAGCGGAACGCACAGATACGCAGTATTTT. The V gene is TRBV6-5, the J gene TRBJ2-3; perhaps TRBD2 as D (6 bases). Per germline, CDR1 MNHEY and CDR2 SVGAGI. The CDR3 sequence is 16 residues long. V was shortened by 0 bases and J by 1 base, with 11 bases between the two germline ends.

The sample holds one count of this clone. The V and J genes are TRBV28 and TRBJ2-3; D may be TRBD1 (6 bases). CDR1 and CDR2 from the germline V gene are MDHEN and SYDVKM. Trimming removed 4 bases from V and 1 base from J, with 15 bases in between. This CDR3 has 16 amino acids. CDR3 amino acids: CASSSQGGRGTDTQYF. The DNA of the CDR3 is TGTGCCAGCAGTTCCCAAGGGGGAAGGGGCACAGATACGCAGTATTTT.

The chain joins TRBV5-4 to TRBJ1-2, with 9 bases matching TRBD1. CDR1 is SGHNT and CDR2 is YYREEE in the germline V gene (reference sequence). This CDR3 is built from 17 residues. V gave up 2 bases and J gave up 2 bases; unmatched junction bases: 10. CDR3 nucleotide sequence: TGTGCCAGCAGCTTCGGGACAGGGACCCCTTCCAACTATGGCTACACCTTC. This sequence encodes CASSFGTGTPSNYGYTF. The variable domain in full, with the rest retrieved from reference TRBV5-4 and TRBJ1-2, is ETGVTQSPTHLIKTRGQQVTLRCSSQSGHNTVSWYQQALGQGPQFIFQYYREEENGRGNFPPRFSGLQFPNYSSELNVNALELDDSALYLCASSFGTGTPSNYGYTFGSGTRLTVV.

The J gene is TRBJ1-1, the V gene TRBV4-2, with TRBD1 as a possible D gene (5 bases). The CDR3 contains 15 residues. Trimming took 4 bases from V and 0 from J, leaving 12 bases between them. Germline V CDR1 and CDR2: LGHNA, YNFKEQ. The CDR3 reads CASSRGQEMNTEAFF. The CDR3 coding sequence is TGTGCCAGCAGCCGCGGACAAGAGATGAACACTGAAGCTTTCTTT.